The 21 T cell receptor beta chains below were found in one sample sequenced in a study of OX40 agonist ivuxolimab in advanced cancers. Library preparation was by the immunoSEQ multiplex PCR assay. TCRdb took this table from immuneACCESS and kept in-frame rearrangements with V and J called. Such tables lack part of the clones; where checked against another copy, unresolved V genes explain under half of the gap, and the rest is unexplained. For this sample the table gives roughly 40,000 clones, of which about four fifths were detected only once. The ten most abundant clones make up approximately 25% of the sample. This specimen consisted of CD4+ or CD8+ T cells sorted from blood, obtained in a trial of the OX40 agonist ivuxolimab. The receptors stem from an adult with an advanced solid tumor such as melanoma, head and neck, liver or kidney cancer.

This clone was counted between two and nine times. V and J are TRBV4-3 and TRBJ2-3, with TRBD2 matching over 9 bases. With V trimmed by 0 bases and J by 4 bases, 11 bases remained unmatched. CDR3 length: 18 residues. Germline loops: CDR1 LGHNA, CDR2 YSLEER. CDR3 DNA: TGCGCCAGCAGCCAAGATACGTCCGGGACTAGCCTGCCAGATACGCAGTATTTT. Its protein is CASSQDTSGTSLPDTQYF.

The chain uses TRBV27 and TRBJ1-1, with D possibly TRBD1 on 6 matching bases. The V and J ends lost 5 bases and 5 bases respectively, with 18 bases between them. Germline CDR1 is MNHEY and CDR2 is SMNVEV (reference sequence). The CDR3 spans 15 residues. The CDR3 here is CASSLYPGDRTEAFF. The CDR3 DNA follows: TGTGCCAGCAGTCTTTACCCAGGGGACCGTACTGAAGCTTTCTTT.

CDR3 residues: CASSFFGYTDTQYF. The CDR3 DNA sequence: TGTGCCAGCAGCTTTTTCGGTTACACAGATACGCAGTATTTT. The rearrangement joins TRBV5-4 to TRBJ2-3, with unresolved D. The ends were cut back, 2 bases at V and 2 bases at J, with 9 bases in the middle. Germline V lookup: CDR1 SGHNT, CDR2 YYREEE (reference sequence). This CDR3 spans 14 amino acids.

The chain couples TRBV5-1 to TRBJ2-3; 9 nucleotides align to TRBD1. J was trimmed by 5 bases and V by 4 bases; bases with no gene match: 8. Germline V gene data show CDR1 as SGHRS and CDR2 as YFSETQ. This CDR3 has 15 residues. CDR3 sequence (DNA): TGCGCCAGCAGCCCGGGGACAGGGAGTCGAGATACGCAGTATTTT. It encodes CASSPGTGSRDTQYF.

The gene calls are TRBV10-3 and TRBJ1-6; D is unresolved. The CDR3 is made up of 13 amino acids. Germline loops: CDR1 ENHRY, CDR2 SYGVKD. The V gene lost 6 bases and the J gene lost 6 bases, with 9 bases spanning the gap. The CDR3 reads CAISAQPNSPLHF. The CDR3 DNA reads as TGTGCCATCAGCGCCCAGCCTAATTCACCCCTCCACTTT.

This clone is medium-sized within its sample. The V and J genes are TRBV18 and TRBJ1-2; TRBD1 might be the D (5 bases). The germline V gene encodes CDR1 KGHSH and CDR2 LQKENI. The CDR3 contains 14 residues. With 0 bases removed from V and 4 bases from J, the gap between germline ends came to 9 bases. The CDR3 loop is CASSPPTESYGYTF. CDR3 DNA: TGTGCCAGCTCACCACCGACAGAAAGCTATGGCTACACCTTC. Filled out from reference TRBV18 and TRBJ1-2, the complete variable domain reads NAGVMQNPRHLVRRRGQEARLRCSPMKGHSHVYWYRQLPEEGLKFMVYLQKENIIDESGMPKERFSAEFPKEGPSILRIQQVVRGDSAAYFCASSPPTESYGYTFGSGTRLTVV.

The V gene is TRBV11-2, the J gene TRBJ1-4; D gene uncertain. CDR1 and CDR2 from the germline V gene are SGHAT and FQNNGV. The CDR3 consists of 11 residues. Between the trimmed V and J ends, which lost 7 bases and 7 bases, there was a span of 7 bases. The CDR3 here is CASTRGEKLFF. CDR3 coding DNA: TGTGCCAGCACCCGGGGTGAAAAACTGTTTTTT.

The rearrangement uses TRBV11-2 and TRBJ2-1; D remains unclear. The germline V gene encodes CDR1 SGHAT and CDR2 FQNNGV. Deletions cut 3 bases from V and 5 bases from J, with 5 bases between. The CDR3 is 12 residues long. This chain's CDR3 is CASSLSDNEQFF. CDR3 nucleotide sequence: TGTGCCAGCAGCTTGAGTGACAATGAGCAGTTCTTC.

The chain joins TRBV7-8 to TRBJ1-5; D is unclear. The CDR3 has 13 residues. V shed 2 bases and J shed 5 bases, with 7 bases lying between them. CDR1 is SGHVS and CDR2 is FQNEAQ in the germline V gene. In DNA form, the CDR3 reads TGTGCCAGCAGCTTAACAGTCGATCAGCCCCAGCATTTT. Translation gives CASSLTVDQPQHF.

The rearrangement links TRBV5-6 to TRBJ2-7, with TRBD1 identical over 10 bases. The V gene end was trimmed by 3 bases and the J gene end by 6 bases; junction bases not matched to a gene: 6. Germline assignment: CDR1 SGHDT and CDR2 YYEEEE. The CDR3 has 14 amino acids. CDR3 sequence (DNA): TGTGCCAGCAGCTCTGGACAGGGGGTTTTCGAGCAGTACTTC. Translating it yields CASSSGQGVFEQYF.

This chain uses TRBV5-8 with TRBJ2-1; the D call may be TRBD1 or TRBD2 (7 bases each). CDR1 is SGHTS and CDR2 is YDEGEE in the germline V gene. Trimming left V 3 bases short and J 12 bases short, with 19 bases between. This CDR3 contains 14 residues. The CDR3, as DNA: TGTGCCAGCAGCTGGGCCCAGGGGGGGTTTGGGCAGTTCTTC. Translated: CASSWAQGGFGQFF.

This clone came up once. The chain links TRBV2 to TRBJ1-4, with D unresolved. Germline V gene sequence: CDR1 SNHLY, CDR2 FYNNEI. Trimming removed 9 bases at V and 8 bases at J, with 19 bases between. The CDR3 covers 14 residues. The CDR3 DNA follows: TGTGCCAGTTGTGGACCGTCCAGGATGGAAAAACTGTTTTTT. This encodes CASCGPSRMEKLFF.

This sequence joins TRBV5-8 and TRBJ2-5; no definite D call. V lost 1 base to trimming and J lost 4 bases, with 2 bases between them. Looked up from germline, CDR1 is SGHTS and CDR2 is YDEGEE. CDR3 length: 11 amino acids. The CDR3 reads CASSLPETQYF. CDR3 DNA sequence: TGTGCCAGCAGCTTGCCAGAGACCCAGTACTTC.

The chain joins TRBV23-1 to TRBJ2-5; 11 bases are shared with TRBD2. TRBV23-1 is filed as an ORF, its function uncertain. Trimming cost V 0 bases and J 1 base; bases outside gene matches: 4. CDR3 size: 17 residues. CDR3 nucleotides: TGCGCCAGCAGTCAATCGAGGCTAGCGGGAGGCCAAGAGACCCAGTACTTC. Translated: CASSQSRLAGGQETQYF.

V is TRBV15 and J is TRBJ2-3; no clear D. The CDR3 has 15 residues. The ends were cut back, 4 bases at V and 3 bases at J, with 14 bases in the middle. The V gene's germline CDR1 is LNHNV and CDR2 YYDKDF (reference sequence). The CDR3 region has the DNA TGTGCCACCAGCATCCGGGCGCCCGAGACAGATACGCAGTATTTT. As protein: CATSIRAPETDTQYF.

The chain couples TRBV7-9 to TRBJ1-1; TRBD1 is a possible D gene (5 bases). CDR1 is SEHNR, CDR2 FQNEAQ, per germline (reference sequence). The germline V and J ends were trimmed by 7 bases and 4 bases, with 16 bases remaining between them. The CDR3 totals 14 residues. CDR3 protein: CASKPSGASTEAFF. In DNA, the CDR3 is TGTGCCAGCAAGCCCAGTGGGGCGAGCACTGAAGCTTTCTTT.

V gene TRBV19 combines with J gene TRBJ2-2, with TRBD2 as a possible D gene (5 bases). The ends were cut back, 4 bases at V and 6 bases at J, with 15 bases in the middle. This CDR3 comprises 15 residues. CDR1 is LNHDA, CDR2 SQIVND, per germline (reference sequence). CDR3 amino acids: CASSRTGLGSGELFF. The CDR3 DNA follows: TGTGCCAGTAGTAGGACGGGATTAGGTTCCGGGGAGCTGTTTTTT.

This rearrangement joins TRBV2 to TRBJ2-5, with TRBD1 matching 7 bases. The CDR3 is 15 residues long. J was trimmed by 7 bases and V by 1 base; bases with no gene match: 9. Germline lookup yields CDR1 SNHLY and CDR2 FYNNEI. CDR3 loop: CASSEEGNRGGTQYF. DNA for the CDR3: TGTGCCAGCAGTGAAGAAGGGAACAGGGGCGGGACCCAGTACTTC.

The chain uses TRBV5-6 and TRBJ2-5; D might be TRBD1 (5 bases). Trimming took off 0 bases at V and 4 bases at J, with 16 bases between the two ends. The CDR3 sequence is 16 residues long. Germline values: CDR1 SGHDT, CDR2 YYEEEE. CDR3 coding DNA: TGTGCCAGCAGCTTGGAATTGAAGCAGGGCGGAGAGACCCAGTACTTC. This gives the protein CASSLELKQGGETQYF.

The chain joins TRBV6-6 to TRBJ2-7; D is uncertain. CDR1 and CDR2 (germline): MNHNY, SVGAGI (reference sequence). The CDR3 is made up of 13 amino acids. With 2 bases removed from V and 4 bases from J, the gap between germline ends came to 9 bases. CDR3: CASSYQVGYEQYF. In DNA form, the CDR3 reads TGTGCCAGCAGTTACCAGGTGGGGTACGAGCAGTACTTC.

This clone was counted a few times. The rearrangement links TRBV7-9 to TRBJ1-1; D might be TRBD1 (5 bases). V gave up 0 bases and J gave up 2 bases, with 7 bases separating them. Per the germline V gene, CDR1 is SEHNR and CDR2 is FQNEAQ (reference sequence). This CDR3 comprises 14 residues. The CDR3 DNA reads TGTGCCAGCAGCTTAGCTGGGGGTAACACTGAAGCTTTCTTT. This encodes CASSLAGGNTEAFF.